This T cell receptor beta chain was sequenced in a study of cytomegalovirus exposure and HLA in healthy donors. As for this clone: No antigen is known for it.

13 Jbeta primers and 60 Vbeta primers were used for the PCR. Method: immunoSEQ multiplex PCR; TCRdb's copy keeps in-frame clones and lacks some. Among about 200,000 clones listed, around 83% were seen once. Among the donors, all were healthy bone marrow donors. CDR1 and CDR2 from the germline V gene are SQVTM and ANQGSEA. V shed 4 bases, J shed 2 bases, and the junction held 3 bases outside the gene matches. CDR3 length equals 14 residues. Findings and limits, study-wide: Within an earlier analysis, most TCR beta V segments proved productive either about 90% or about 30% of the time.

The sample taken for sequencing was PBMCs. The chain links TRBV29-1 to TRBJ1-1; TRBD1 agrees at 11 bases. This clonotype originated in a woman aged 40 to 55 in good health and CMV-seronegative. The CDR3 reads CSVGTGGGNTEAFF. The CDR3 DNA is TGCAGCGTTGGGACAGGGGGCGGTAACACTGAAGCTTTCTTT. The full variable domain, its missing parts supplied by reference TRBV29-1 and TRBJ1-1, is SAVISQKPSRDICQRGTSLTIQCQVDSQVTMMFWYRQQPGQSLTLIATANQGSEATYESGFVIDKFPISRPNLTFSTLTVSNMSPEDSSIYLCSVGTGGGNTEAFFGQGTRLTVV.